A selection of T cell receptor beta chains follows, all from one sample in a study of T cells in severe cutaneous drug reactions. From its re-call of the multiplex PCR reads, TCRdb lists each CDR3 protein once, without DNA. The sample holds roughly 5,500 distinct CDR3 sequences. The sample consisted of PBMCs. The origin of the receptors is a human donor with a severe cutaneous adverse drug reaction. Both conserved end residues are part of each CDR3. The size of a clone is reported for some rows only, either as once, few or many, or as a class for expanded clones.

j_call v_call cdr3_length clone_size cdr3_aa
TRBJ1-5 TRBV6-1 15 medium-sized CASRAPGGEEQPQHF
TRBJ1-1 TRBV12-3/TRBV12-4 15 medium-sized CASSLNPTGQFEAFF
TRBJ2-1 TRBV7-3 13 medium-sized CASSRQAYNEQFF
TRBJ2-7 TRBV20-1 13 . CSATGTLTYEQYF
TRBJ2-3 TRBV7-9 14 . CASNALGAPTTQYF
TRBJ1-5 TRBV19 16 . CASSPQGPGSNQPQHF
TRBJ1-1 TRBV6-2/TRBV6-3 13 medium-sized CASSYSEATEAFF
TRBJ2-5 TRBV9 16 . CASSLPGSGKQETQYF
TRBJ2-3 TRBV7-2 13 medium-sized CASSLQSTDTQYF
TRBJ2-3 TRBV7-8 15 . CASSLVGGVTDTQYF
TRBJ2-5 TRBV28 13 . CASAQAIIETQYF
TRBJ1-5 TRBV28 14 . CASSPSNRIQPQHF
TRBJ1-1 TRBV6-1 13 . CATSWSMNTEAFF
TRBJ2-3 TRBV5-6 16 . CASSTGTSGRTDTQYF
TRBJ1-4 TRBV4-1 15 . CASSQEGVLNEKLFF
TRBJ2-7 TRBV2 14 . CASRTGTLSYEQYF
TRBJ1-5 TRBV28 15 medium-sized CASSFQGLYNQPQHF
TRBJ2-1 TRBV7-9 18 . CASSLALAGGITHNEQFF
TRBJ2-1 TRBV4-3 15 medium-sized CASSPGQVTYNEQFF
TRBJ1-3 TRBV28 14 medium-sized CASSLFYRRNTIYF
TRBJ2-5 TRBV12-3/TRBV12-4 14 . CASTRNGGKETQYF
TRBJ1-2 TRBV7-2 14 . CASSSGQGDYGYTF
TRBJ2-1 TRBV10-2 17 . CASSQGSFGTSRNEQFF
TRBJ2-3 TRBV27 14 large CASSPNLLTDTQYF